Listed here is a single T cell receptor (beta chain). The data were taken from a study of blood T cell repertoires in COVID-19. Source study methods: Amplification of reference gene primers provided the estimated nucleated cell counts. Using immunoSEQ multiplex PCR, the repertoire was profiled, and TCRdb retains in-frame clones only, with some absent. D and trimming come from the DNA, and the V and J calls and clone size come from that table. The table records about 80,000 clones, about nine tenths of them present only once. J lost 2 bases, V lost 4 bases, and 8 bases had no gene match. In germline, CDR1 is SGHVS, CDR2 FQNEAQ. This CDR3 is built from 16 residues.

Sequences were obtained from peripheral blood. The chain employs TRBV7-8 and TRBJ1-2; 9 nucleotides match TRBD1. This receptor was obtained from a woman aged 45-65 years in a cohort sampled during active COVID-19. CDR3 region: CASSSHRDRANYGYTF. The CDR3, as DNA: TGTGCCAGCAGCTCACACCGGGACAGGGCGAACTATGGCTACACCTTC.